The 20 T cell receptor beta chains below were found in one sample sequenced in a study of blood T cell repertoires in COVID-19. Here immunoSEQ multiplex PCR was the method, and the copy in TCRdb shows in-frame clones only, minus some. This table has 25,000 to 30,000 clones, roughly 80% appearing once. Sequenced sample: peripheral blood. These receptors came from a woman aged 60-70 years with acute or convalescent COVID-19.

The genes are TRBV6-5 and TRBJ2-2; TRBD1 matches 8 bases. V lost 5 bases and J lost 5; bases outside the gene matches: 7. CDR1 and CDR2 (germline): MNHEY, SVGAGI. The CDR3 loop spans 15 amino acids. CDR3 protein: CASSSRDRLTGELFF. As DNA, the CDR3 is TGTGCCAGCAGTAGCCGGGACAGGTTGACCGGGGAGCTGTTTTTT.

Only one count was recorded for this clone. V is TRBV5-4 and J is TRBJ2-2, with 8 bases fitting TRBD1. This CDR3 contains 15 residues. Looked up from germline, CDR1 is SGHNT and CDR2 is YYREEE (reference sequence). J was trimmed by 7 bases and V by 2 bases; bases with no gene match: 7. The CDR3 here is CASSLSGGAGGELFF. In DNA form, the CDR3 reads TGTGCCAGCAGCTTATCAGGGGGCGCTGGCGGGGAGCTGTTTTTT.

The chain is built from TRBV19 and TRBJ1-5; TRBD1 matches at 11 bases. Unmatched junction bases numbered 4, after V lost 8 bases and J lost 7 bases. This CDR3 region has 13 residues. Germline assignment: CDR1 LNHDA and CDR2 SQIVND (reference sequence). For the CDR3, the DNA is TGTGCCAGTGGACAGGGGGCGAGGCAGCCCCAGCATTTT. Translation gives CASGQGARQPQHF.

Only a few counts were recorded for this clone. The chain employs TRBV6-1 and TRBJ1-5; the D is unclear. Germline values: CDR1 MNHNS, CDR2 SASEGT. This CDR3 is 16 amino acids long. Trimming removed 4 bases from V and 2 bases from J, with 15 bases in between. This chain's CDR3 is CASSGRENSRNQPQHF. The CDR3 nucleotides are TGTGCCAGCAGTGGCCGGGAAAATTCTCGCAATCAGCCCCAGCATTTT.

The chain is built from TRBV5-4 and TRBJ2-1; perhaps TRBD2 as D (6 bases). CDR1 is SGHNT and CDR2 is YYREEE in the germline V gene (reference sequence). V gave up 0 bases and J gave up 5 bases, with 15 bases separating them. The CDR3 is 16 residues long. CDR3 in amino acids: CASSLALVGGNNEQFF. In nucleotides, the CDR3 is TGTGCCAGCAGCTTGGCTCTAGTAGGAGGGAACAATGAGCAGTTCTTC.

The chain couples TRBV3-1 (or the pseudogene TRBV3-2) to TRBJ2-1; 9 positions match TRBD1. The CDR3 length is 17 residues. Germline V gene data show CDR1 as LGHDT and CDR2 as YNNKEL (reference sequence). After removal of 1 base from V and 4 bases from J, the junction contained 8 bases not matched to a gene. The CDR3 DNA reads TGTGCCAGCAGCCAAGGGTTAGGGACAGGGCTGTACAATGAGCAGTTCTTC. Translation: CASSQGLGTGLYNEQFF.

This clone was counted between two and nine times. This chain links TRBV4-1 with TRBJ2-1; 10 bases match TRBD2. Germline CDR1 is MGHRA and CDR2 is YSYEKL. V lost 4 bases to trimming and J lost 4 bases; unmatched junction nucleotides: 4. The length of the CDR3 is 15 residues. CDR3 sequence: CASSRGTSEYNEQFF. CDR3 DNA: TGCGCCAGCAGCCGAGGGACTAGCGAATACAATGAGCAGTTCTTC.

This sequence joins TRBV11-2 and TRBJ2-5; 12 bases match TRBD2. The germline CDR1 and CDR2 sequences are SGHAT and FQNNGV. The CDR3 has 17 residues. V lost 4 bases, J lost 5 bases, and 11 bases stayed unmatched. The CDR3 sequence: CASSSRGLAGFGETQYF. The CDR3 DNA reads TGTGCCAGCAGCTCGCGAGGACTAGCGGGGTTCGGGGAGACCCAGTACTTC.

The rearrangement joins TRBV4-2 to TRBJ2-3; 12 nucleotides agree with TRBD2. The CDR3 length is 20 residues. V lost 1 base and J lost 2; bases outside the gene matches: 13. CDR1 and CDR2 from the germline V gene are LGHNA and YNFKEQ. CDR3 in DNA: TGTGCCAGCAGCCAAGGAACTAGCGGGGGGCGGACCTTATCCACAGATACGCAGTATTTT. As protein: CASSQGTSGGRTLSTDTQYF.

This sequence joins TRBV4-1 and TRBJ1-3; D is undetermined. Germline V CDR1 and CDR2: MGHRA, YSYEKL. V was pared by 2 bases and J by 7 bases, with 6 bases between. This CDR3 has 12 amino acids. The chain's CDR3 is CASSQFPNTIYF. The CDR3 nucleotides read TGCGCCAGCAGCCAATTCCCTAACACCATATATTTT.

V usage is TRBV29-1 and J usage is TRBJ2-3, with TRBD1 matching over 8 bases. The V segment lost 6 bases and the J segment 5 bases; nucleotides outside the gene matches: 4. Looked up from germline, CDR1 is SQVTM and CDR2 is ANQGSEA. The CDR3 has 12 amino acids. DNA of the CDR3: TGCAGCGTCACCACAGGGGGAGATACGCAGTATTTT. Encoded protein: CSVTTGGDTQYF.

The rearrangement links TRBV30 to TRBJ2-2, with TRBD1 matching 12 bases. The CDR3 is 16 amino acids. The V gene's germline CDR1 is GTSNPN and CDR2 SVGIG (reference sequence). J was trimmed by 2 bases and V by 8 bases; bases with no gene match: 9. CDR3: CARGGTGGVNTGELFF. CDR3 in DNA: TGTGCCCGGGGGGGGACAGGGGGCGTTAACACCGGGGAGCTGTTTTTT.

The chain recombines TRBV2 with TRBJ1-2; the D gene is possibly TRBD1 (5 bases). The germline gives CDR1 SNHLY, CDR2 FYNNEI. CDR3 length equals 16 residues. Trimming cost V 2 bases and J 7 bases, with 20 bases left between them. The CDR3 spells CASSELRPAGRIGYTF. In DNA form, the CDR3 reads TGTGCCAGCAGTGAACTTCGTCCGGCAGGGAGGATTGGCTACACCTTC.

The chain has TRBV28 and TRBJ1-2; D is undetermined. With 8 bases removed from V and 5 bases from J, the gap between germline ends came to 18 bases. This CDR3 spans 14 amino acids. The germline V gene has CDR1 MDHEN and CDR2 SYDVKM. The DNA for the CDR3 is TGTGCCAGCCTAACATCGGGTCCCATTTATGGCTACACCTTC. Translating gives CASLTSGPIYGYTF.

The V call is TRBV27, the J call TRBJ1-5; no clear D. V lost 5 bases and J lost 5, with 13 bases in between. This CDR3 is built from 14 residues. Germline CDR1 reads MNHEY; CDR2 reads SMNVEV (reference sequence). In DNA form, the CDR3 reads TGTGCCAGCAGTCGCTACAGCAACGATCAGCCCCAGCATTTT. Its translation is CASSRYSNDQPQHF.

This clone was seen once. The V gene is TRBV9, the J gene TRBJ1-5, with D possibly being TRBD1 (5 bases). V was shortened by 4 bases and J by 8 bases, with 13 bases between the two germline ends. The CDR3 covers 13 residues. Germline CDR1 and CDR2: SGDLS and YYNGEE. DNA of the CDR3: TGTGCCAGCAGCCCCCGGGGGGGGGAGCCCCAGCATTTT. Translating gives CASSPRGGEPQHF.

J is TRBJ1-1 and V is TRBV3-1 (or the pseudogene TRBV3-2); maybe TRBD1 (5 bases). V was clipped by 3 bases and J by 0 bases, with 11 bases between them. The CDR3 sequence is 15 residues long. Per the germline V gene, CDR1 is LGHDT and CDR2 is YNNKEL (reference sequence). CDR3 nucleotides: TGTGCCAGCAGCCAGTCGGACACCCTGAACACTGAAGCTTTCTTT. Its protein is CASSQSDTLNTEAFF.

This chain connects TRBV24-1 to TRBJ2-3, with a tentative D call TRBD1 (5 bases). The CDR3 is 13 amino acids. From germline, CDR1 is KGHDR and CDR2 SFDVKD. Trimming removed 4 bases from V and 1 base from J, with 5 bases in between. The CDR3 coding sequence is TGTGCCACCAGTGAAGGGGGCACAGATACGCAGTATTTT. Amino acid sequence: CATSEGGTDTQYF.

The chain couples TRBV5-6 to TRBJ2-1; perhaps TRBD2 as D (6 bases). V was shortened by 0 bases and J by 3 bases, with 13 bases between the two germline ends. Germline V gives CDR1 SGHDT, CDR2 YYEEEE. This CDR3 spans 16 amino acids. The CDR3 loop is CASSLGSGVGYNEQFF. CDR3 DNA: TGTGCCAGCAGCTTGGGGTCGGGGGTAGGCTACAATGAGCAGTTCTTC.

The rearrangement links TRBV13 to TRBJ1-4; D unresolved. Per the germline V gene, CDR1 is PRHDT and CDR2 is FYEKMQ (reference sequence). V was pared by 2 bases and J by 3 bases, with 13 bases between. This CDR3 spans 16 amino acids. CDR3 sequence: CASSLMSPRANEKLFF. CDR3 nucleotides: TGTGCCAGCAGCTTAATGTCCCCCCGGGCTAATGAAAAACTGTTTTTT. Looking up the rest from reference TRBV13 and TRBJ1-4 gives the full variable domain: AAGVIQSPRHLIKEKRETATLKCYPIPRHDTVYWYQQGPGQDPQFLISFYEKMQSDKGSIPDRFSAQQFSDYHSELNMSSLELGDSALYFCASSLMSPRANEKLFFGSGTQLSVL.